This T cell receptor (beta chain) was identified during a study of vaccination and CD4 T cells after COVID-19. Across the study: Two-dose vaccination with either BNT162b2 or mRNA-1273 was given to participants.

The Oncomine TCR Beta short-read assay was what sequenced the DNA obtained from cultured CD4+ T cells. Using the QIAamp micro DNA kit, genomic DNA was extracted from the CD4+ T cells that had been cultured. TCRdb re-called the PCR reads through MiXCR, storing one row per CDR3 protein. The sample yields approximately 12,000 distinct CDR3 sequences, 53% seen once. About this clonotype itself: Its antigen is still unknown.

The treatment was: approximately nine-day PBMC culture with coronavirus spike peptide pools or control peptides (ViraFEST assay). Sample: CD4+ T cells from blood, cultured in vitro. The TCR sequence derives from a human donor who had recovered from COVID-19.

The CDR3 protein is CASSTGDGANVLTF. In nucleotides, the CDR3 is TGTGCCAGCAGTACAGGGGATGGGGCCAACGTCCTGACTTTC. The chain combines TRBV6-2 or TRBV6-3 with TRBJ2-6, with TRBD1 matching over 7 bases. V lost 5 bases to trimming and J lost 3 bases; unmatched junction nucleotides: 1. The CDR3 runs 14 residues. CDR1 is MNHEY and CDR2 is SVGEGT in the germline V gene.